The clone carrying this T cell receptor (beta chain) occurred a few times. Its antigen is as yet unknown. At one end, the junction sequence differs from germline, possibly due to a read error. Each CDR3 protein gets one entry after TCRdb re-called the 5' RACE reads with MiXCR. The sample has around 250,000 distinct CDR3 sequences, approximately 9% seen once; the top ten hold 20% to 25%. Germline CDR1 SGHTA, CDR2 FQGNSA. CDR3 length equals 14 residues. These data come from a study of T-cell memory formation after mild COVID-19. Study-level results: Largely, contracting CD4+ clones fell within CM and EM, and contracting CD8+ clones within EMRA. A balance of CD4 and CD8 characterized clones contracting day 15 to 85, whereas later expanders leaned CD4+.

This receptor was taken from a man between 18 and 29 years old who had mild COVID-19 (a few samples of this study predate the infection). Cell type and time point are not known. Sequencing used PBMCs or a T cell subset sorted from them (not recorded which). This rearrangement joins TRBV7-2 to TRBJ1-1, with D tentatively TRBD1 (6 bases). Here the CDR3 DNA reads TGTGCCAGCCAGCCAGGGGCTGGGAACCCTGAAGCTTTCTTT. This sequence encodes CASQPGAGNPEAFF.